This is a list of T cell receptor beta chains from one sample in a study of blood T cell repertoires in COVID-19. The data were produced by immunoSEQ multiplex PCR, yet TCRdb's version contains in-frame clones alone and is incomplete. The table has 110,000 or so clones, about 85% seen once. The sequencing sample was made of peripheral blood. The receptors shown here come from a human donor in a cohort sampled during active COVID-19. Each CDR3 is given with its conserved first and last residue. The D gene is left open where the match is weak. Clone size is stated in some rows and not others, as once, few, many or a class when expanded.

TRBV7-2,NA,NA,TRBJ2-7,CASSFRQGPPGYF,TGTGCCAGCAGCTTTCGCCAGGGGCCCCCAGGGTACTTC
TRBV7-6,TRBD1,NA,TRBJ1-2,CASSLGATGQGYTF,TGTGCCAGCAGCTTAGGGGCGACAGGGCAAGGCTACACCTTC
TRBV29-1,NA,NA,TRBJ1-2,CSVLQYGYTF,TGCAGCGTTTTACAGTATGGCTACACCTTC
TRBV5-1,NA,NA,TRBJ1-6,CASSSLQGSPLHF,TGCGCCAGCAGCTCGCTACAGGGTTCACCCCTCCACTTT
TRBV5-1,TRBD1,NA,TRBJ2-5,CASSLGDRGATWTQYF,TGCGCCAGCAGCTTGGGGGACAGGGGCGCCACATGGACCCAGTACTTC
TRBV10-3,TRBD2,NA,TRBJ2-7,CAPCRRGGRDEQYF,TGTGCCCCCTGCCGGCGGGGCGGGAGGGACGAGCAGTACTTC
TRBV5-1,TRBD1,NA,TRBJ1-1,CASSSGQGGPAAFF,TGCGCCAGCAGCTCCGGACAGGGGGGGCCCGCGGCTTTCTTT
TRBV18,NA,NA,TRBJ2-5,CASSPGQRETQYF,TGTGCCAGCTCACCAGGGCAAAGGGAGACCCAGTACTTC
TRBV20-1,NA,once,TRBJ2-2,CSASVVPETGELFF,TGCAGTGCTAGTGTGGTTCCGGAGACCGGGGAGCTGTTTTTT
TRBV29-1,TRBD2,once,TRBJ2-7,CSVELYQRGLYEQYF,TGCAGCGTTGAATTGTACCAGCGGGGGCTCTACGAGCAGTACTTC
TRBV2,NA,NA,TRBJ1-2,CASNNPGADYGYTF,TGTGCCAGCAATAACCCTGGGGCCGACTATGGCTACACCTTC
TRBV28,NA,once,TRBJ1-5,CASSYSPGLGASNQPQHF,TGTGCCAGCAGTTACTCCCCCGGACTGGGGGCAAGCAATCAGCCCCAGCATTTT
TRBV6-5,NA,NA,TRBJ2-1,CASRTQGFNEQFF,TGTGCCAGCAGAACTCAGGGATTCAATGAGCAGTTCTTC
TRBV28,NA,NA,TRBJ2-6,CASSSHLGGSGANVLTF,TGTGCCAGCAGTTCCCATCTGGGGGGCTCTGGGGCCAACGTCCTGACTTTC
TRBV7-2,TRBD2,NA,TRBJ2-3,CASSLMGGRTDTQYF,TGTGCCAGCAGCTTAATGGGGGGGAGGACAGATACGCAGTATTTT
TRBV19,TRBD1,NA,TRBJ1-2,CASRLTGVYGYTF,TGTGCCAGTAGGCTGACAGGGGTCTATGGCTACACCTTC
TRBV7-3,TRBD1,once,TRBJ2-3,CASSLATGPDTQYF,TGTGCCAGCAGCTTAGCGACAGGGCCGGATACGCAGTATTTT
TRBV6-6,NA,NA,TRBJ1-3,CATETGTGNTIYF,TGTGCCACCGAAACAGGGACTGGAAACACCATATATTTT
TRBV18,NA,NA,TRBJ2-7,CASRRGGGEQYF,TGTGCCAGCCGGAGGGGGGGAGGCGAGCAGTACTTC
TRBV3-1/TRBV3-2,NA,NA,TRBJ2-4,CASSQGLDHIQYF,TGTGCCAGCAGCCAAGGACTAGATCACATTCAGTACTTC
TRBV19,NA,few,TRBJ1-1,CASDRGPPNTEAFF,TGTGCCAGCGATAGGGGCCCACCGAACACTGAAGCTTTCTTT
TRBV11-3,TRBD2,NA,TRBJ2-5,CASSLDETREGETQYF,TGTGCCAGCAGCTTAGATGAGACCCGGGAGGGGGAGACCCAGTACTTC
TRBV5-1,NA,NA,TRBJ1-1,CASRGGTEAFF,TGCGCCAGCAGGGGAGGGACTGAAGCTTTCTTT
TRBV6-2/TRBV6-3,NA,NA,TRBJ1-5,CASTPYQGRKGQPQHF,TGTGCCAGCACCCCATATCAGGGGCGCAAGGGTCAGCCCCAGCATTTT
TRBV15,NA,NA,TRBJ1-2,CATSRDRGSRLNYGYTF,TGTGCCACCAGCAGAGATAGGGGCAGCCGATTAAACTATGGCTACACCTTC
TRBV30,NA,few,TRBJ2-5,CAWSVPGETQYF,TGTGCCTGGAGTGTACCCGGGGAGACCCAGTACTTC
TRBV5-1,NA,NA,TRBJ2-4,CASSLDHVGSVAKNIQYF,TGCGCCAGCAGCTTAGACCATGTCGGGAGCGTAGCCAAAAACATTCAGTACTTC
TRBV19,TRBD2,NA,TRBJ2-1,CASRGLAGGSYEQFF,TGTGCCAGTAGGGGACTAGCGGGAGGTAGCTATGAGCAGTTCTTC
TRBV7-3,NA,few,TRBJ2-2,CASSPLIAATNTGELFF,TGTGCCAGCAGCCCTCTAATAGCGGCTACGAACACCGGGGAGCTGTTTTTT
TRBV18,NA,once,TRBJ1-4,CASSPRGNEKLFF,TGTGCCAGCTCACCGAGAGGGAATGAAAAACTGTTTTTT
TRBV19,NA,few,TRBJ2-7,CASSISRSYEQYF,TGTGCCAGTAGTATCTCCAGATCCTACGAGCAGTACTTC
TRBV6-5,TRBD1,NA,TRBJ1-4,CASRGTGEGKLFF,TGTGCCAGCAGGGGGACAGGGGAGGGAAAACTGTTTTTT
TRBV7-8,NA,NA,TRBJ1-2,CASSLERRNYGYTF,TGTGCCAGCAGCTTAGAGCGCCGGAACTATGGCTACACCTTC
TRBV6-4,TRBD2,NA,TRBJ2-3,CASSLAGGPVETDTQYF,TGTGCCAGCAGCCTAGCGGGAGGGCCGGTAGAGACAGATACGCAGTATTTT
TRBV5-1,NA,once,TRBJ2-2,CASRGSTPNTGELFF,TGCGCCAGCAGAGGTTCGACACCGAACACCGGGGAGCTGTTTTTT
TRBV5-1,TRBD2,once,TRBJ2-6,CASSMISGDSGANVLTF,TGCGCCAGCAGCATGATTAGCGGGGACTCTGGGGCCAACGTCCTGACTTTC
TRBV5-6,TRBD1,NA,TRBJ2-3,CASSPPGGAESTDTQYF,TGTGCCAGCAGCCCGCCAGGGGGAGCGGAGAGCACAGATACGCAGTATTTT
TRBV6-1,NA,NA,TRBJ1-5,CASSDNLGGDQPQHF,TGTGCCAGCAGTGATAATCTGGGGGGAGATCAGCCCCAGCATTTT
TRBV27,NA,NA,TRBJ2-1,CASYRDLVGEQFF,TGTGCCAGTTACAGGGATCTAGTTGGTGAGCAGTTCTTC
TRBV2,NA,NA,TRBJ1-4,CASSDHGGATNEKLFF,TGTGCCAGCAGTGATCATGGAGGGGCAACTAATGAAAAACTGTTTTTT
TRBV19,NA,NA,TRBJ2-7,CASSPFSGSYEQYF,TGTGCCAGTAGTCCCTTTTCTGGGAGTTACGAGCAGTACTTC
TRBV5-1,TRBD2,NA,TRBJ2-5,CASSGTSLGETQYF,TGCGCCAGCAGCGGGACTAGCTTGGGGGAGACCCAGTACTTC
TRBV28,NA,few,TRBJ2-7,CASAPVGGGYEQYF,TGTGCCAGCGCCCCAGTAGGGGGTGGCTACGAGCAGTACTTC
TRBV29-1,TRBD1,NA,TRBJ1-2,CSVEVFAGGNYGYTF,TGCAGCGTTGAAGTCTTCGCAGGGGGTAACTATGGCTACACCTTC
TRBV5-4,TRBD2,NA,TRBJ2-3,CASSTGGFTDTQYF,TGTGCCAGCAGCACGGGGGGTTTCACAGATACGCAGTATTTT
TRBV27,TRBD1,few,TRBJ1-6,CASSRLDRLTYNSPLHF,TGTGCCAGCAGTAGATTGGACAGGCTTACTTATAATTCACCCCTCCACTTT
TRBV19,TRBD1,NA,TRBJ1-2,CASSPQGDYGYTF,TGTGCCAGTAGTCCCCAGGGGGACTATGGCTACACCTTC
TRBV30,NA,NA,TRBJ2-1,CAWSTGEPNNEQFF,TGTGCCTGGAGCACGGGGGAGCCAAACAATGAGCAGTTCTTC
TRBV5-1,NA,NA,TRBJ2-5,CASSLATGSETQYF,TGCGCCAGCAGCTTGGCAACAGGGTCGGAGACCCAGTACTTC
TRBV11-2,NA,NA,TRBJ1-3,CASSAGPSSGNTIYF,TGTGCCAGCAGCGCGGGGCCAAGCTCTGGAAACACCATATATTTT
TRBV5-1,TRBD1,NA,TRBJ1-6,CASSLGDSNSPLHF,TGCGCCAGCAGCCTAGGGGACAGCAATTCACCCCTCCACTTT
TRBV19,NA,once,TRBJ2-2,CASTSSGRRTGELFF,TGTGCCAGTACTTCGAGCGGACGACGCACCGGGGAGCTGTTTTTT